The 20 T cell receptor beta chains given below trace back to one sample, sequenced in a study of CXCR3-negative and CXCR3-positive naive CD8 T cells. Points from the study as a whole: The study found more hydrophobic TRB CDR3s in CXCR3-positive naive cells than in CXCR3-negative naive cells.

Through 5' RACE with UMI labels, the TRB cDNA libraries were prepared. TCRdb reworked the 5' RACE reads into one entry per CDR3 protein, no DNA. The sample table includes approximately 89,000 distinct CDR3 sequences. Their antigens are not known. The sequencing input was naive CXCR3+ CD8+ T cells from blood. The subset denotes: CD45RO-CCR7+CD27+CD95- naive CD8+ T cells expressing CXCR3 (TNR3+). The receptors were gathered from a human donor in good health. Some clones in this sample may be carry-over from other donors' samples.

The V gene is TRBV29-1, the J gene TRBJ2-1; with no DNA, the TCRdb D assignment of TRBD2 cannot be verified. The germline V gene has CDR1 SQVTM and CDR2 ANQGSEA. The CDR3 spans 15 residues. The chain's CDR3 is CSVEERERSYNEQYF.

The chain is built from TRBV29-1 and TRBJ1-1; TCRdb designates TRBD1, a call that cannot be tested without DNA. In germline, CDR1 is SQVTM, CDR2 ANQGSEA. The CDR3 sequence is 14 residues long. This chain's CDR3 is CSVDPQGGVAEAFF.

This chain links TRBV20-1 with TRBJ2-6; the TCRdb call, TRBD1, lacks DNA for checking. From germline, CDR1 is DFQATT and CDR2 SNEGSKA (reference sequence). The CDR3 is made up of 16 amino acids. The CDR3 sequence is CSADRDGRSGANVLTF.

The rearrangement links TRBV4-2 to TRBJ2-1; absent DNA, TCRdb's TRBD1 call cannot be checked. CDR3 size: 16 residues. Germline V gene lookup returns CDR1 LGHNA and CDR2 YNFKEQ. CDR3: CATSQDRELSYNEQFF.

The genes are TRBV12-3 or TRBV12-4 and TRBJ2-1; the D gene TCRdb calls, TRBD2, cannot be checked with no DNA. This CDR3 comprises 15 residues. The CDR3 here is CASSLARLAWNEQFF.

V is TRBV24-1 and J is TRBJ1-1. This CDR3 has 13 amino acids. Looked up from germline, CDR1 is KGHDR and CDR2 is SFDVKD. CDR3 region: CATSGGLNTEAFF.

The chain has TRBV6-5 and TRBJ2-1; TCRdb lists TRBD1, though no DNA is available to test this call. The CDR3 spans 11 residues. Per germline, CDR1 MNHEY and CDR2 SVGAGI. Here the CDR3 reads CASSYGGEQFF.

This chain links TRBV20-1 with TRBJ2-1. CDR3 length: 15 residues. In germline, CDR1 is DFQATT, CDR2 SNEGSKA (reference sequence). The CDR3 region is CSARDTRTTDNEQFF.

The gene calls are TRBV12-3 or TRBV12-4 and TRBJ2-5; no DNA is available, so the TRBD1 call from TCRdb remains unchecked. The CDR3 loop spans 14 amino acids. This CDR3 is CASSGQGATETQYF.

The CDR3 protein is CASSAQESSYEQYF. The chain uses TRBV28 and TRBJ2-7. The CDR3 has 14 residues. CDR1 is MDHEN and CDR2 is SYDVKM in the germline V gene.

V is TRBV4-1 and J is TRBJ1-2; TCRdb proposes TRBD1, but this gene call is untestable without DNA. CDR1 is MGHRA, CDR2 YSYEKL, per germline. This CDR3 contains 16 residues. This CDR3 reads CTSSQEGTGGNYGYTF.

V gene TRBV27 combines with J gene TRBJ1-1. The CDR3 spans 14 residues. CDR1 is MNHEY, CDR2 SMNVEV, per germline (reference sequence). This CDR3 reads CASSWGGTGTEAFF.

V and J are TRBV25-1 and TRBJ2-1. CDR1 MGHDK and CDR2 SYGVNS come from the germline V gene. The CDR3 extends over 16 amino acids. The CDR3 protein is CASSESDRSFYNEQFF.

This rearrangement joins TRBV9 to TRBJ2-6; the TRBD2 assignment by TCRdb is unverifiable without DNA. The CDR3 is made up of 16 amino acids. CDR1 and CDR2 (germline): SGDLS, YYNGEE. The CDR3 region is CASSPKRDSGANVLTF.

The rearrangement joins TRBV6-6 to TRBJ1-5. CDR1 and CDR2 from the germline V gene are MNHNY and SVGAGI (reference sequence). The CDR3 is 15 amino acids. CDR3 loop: CASSYEEGSNQPQHF.

The CDR3 here is CASSLVGLAYNEQFF. The chain recombines TRBV28 with TRBJ2-1; TCRdb selects TRBD2, and the lack of DNA leaves this call unchecked. Germline V gene lookup returns CDR1 MDHEN and CDR2 SYDVKM. CDR3 size: 15 residues.

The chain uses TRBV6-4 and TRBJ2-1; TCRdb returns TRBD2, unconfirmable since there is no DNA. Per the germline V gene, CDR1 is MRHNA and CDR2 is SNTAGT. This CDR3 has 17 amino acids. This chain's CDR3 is CASSNRALGSRDNEQFF.

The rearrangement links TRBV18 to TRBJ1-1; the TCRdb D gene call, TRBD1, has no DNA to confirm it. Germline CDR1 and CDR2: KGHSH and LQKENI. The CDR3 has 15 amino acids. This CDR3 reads CASSPIGQMNTEAFF.

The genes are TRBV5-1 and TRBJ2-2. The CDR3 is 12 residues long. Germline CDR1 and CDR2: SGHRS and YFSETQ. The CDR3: CASSLEIGELFF.

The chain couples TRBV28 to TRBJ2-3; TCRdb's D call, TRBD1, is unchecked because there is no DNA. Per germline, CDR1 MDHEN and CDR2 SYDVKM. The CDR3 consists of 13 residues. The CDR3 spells CASKRSGTDTQYF. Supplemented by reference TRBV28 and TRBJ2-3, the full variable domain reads DVKVTQSSRYLVKRTGEKVFLECVQDMDHENMFWYRQDPGLGLRLIYFSYDVKMKEKGDIPEGYSVSREKKERFSLILESASTNQTSMYLCASKRSGTDTQYFGPGTRLTVL.